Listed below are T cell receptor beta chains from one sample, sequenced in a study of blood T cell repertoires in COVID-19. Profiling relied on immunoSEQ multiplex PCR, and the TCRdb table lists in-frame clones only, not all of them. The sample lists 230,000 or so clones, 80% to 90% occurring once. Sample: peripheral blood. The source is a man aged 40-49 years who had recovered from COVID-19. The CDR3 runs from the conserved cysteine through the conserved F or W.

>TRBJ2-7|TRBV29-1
CSVLDRGKKGMTIGHEQYF
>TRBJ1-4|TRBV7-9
CAGEYRAGKLFF
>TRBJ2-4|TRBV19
CASSIGQGRNIQYF
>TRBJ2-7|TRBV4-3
CASSQETSGTYEQYF
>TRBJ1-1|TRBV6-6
CASSYGGGWITEAFF
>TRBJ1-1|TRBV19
CASSSQMNTEAFF
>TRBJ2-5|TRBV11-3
CASSLGSLAGVPRETQYF
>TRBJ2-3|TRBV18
CASSPQDTDTQYF
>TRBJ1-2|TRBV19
CAGSRGSYGYTF
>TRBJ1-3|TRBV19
CASTIHRGPHSGNTIYF
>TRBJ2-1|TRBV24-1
CATSAPGQGIQFF
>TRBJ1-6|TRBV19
CASSSGAGVVSPLHF
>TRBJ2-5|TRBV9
CASSVLAGNQETQYF
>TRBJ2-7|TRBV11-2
CASSSHRGGTYLTSYEQYF
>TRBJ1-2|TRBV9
CASSVGQAVYGYTF
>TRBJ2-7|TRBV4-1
CASSQDGQEQYF
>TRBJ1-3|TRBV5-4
CASSPLGGNTIYF
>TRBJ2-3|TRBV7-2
CASGSSSDTQYF
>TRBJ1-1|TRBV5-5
CASSLGAPRNTEAFF
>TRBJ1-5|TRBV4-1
CASSRFPGESQPQHF
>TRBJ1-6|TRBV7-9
CASSPGMASSYNSPLHF
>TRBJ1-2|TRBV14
CASSPTGAGYTF
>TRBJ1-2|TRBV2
CASSEERTGGNYGYTF
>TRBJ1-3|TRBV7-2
CASSLGVRNTIYF
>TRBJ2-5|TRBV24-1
CATSDPGQPGETQYF
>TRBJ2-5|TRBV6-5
CASSYSTTGETQYF
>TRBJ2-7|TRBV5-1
CASSFDRGEQYF
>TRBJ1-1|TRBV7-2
CASSSDYGGTEAFF
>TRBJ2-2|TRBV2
CASSEDRGNTGELFF
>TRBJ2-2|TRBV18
CASSPPDRAVAGTGELFF
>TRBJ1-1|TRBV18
CASSHGQSEAFF
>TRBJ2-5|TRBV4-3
CASSQDGAPQETQYF
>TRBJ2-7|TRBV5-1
CASSGTGQRTYEQYF
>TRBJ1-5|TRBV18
CASSPSGEGQPQHF
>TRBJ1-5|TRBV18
CASSPEHSNQPQHF
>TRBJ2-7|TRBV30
CAWRGGGYEQYF
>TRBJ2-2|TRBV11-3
CASSGRIGADAGELFF
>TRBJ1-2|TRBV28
CASSTYGTAYGYTF
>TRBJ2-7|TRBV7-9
CASSFKAGQGSYEQYF
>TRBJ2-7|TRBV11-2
CASSLDTGAGIYEQYF
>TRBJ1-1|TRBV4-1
CASSQGRGTGEYRTEAFF
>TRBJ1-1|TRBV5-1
CASSLNQNTEAFF
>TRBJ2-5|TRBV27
CASSHTTGWETQYF
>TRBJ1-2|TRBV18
CASSPTAGENYGYTF
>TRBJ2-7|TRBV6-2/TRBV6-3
CASSRPLADNEYF
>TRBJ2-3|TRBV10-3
CAISPYHSGGSTDTQYF
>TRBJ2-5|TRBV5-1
CASSLGGAVFQETQYF
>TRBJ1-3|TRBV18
CASSPSGSGNTIYF
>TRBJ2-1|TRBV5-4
CASSLSGVPYNEQFF
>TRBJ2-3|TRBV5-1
CASSSTGGRSDTQYF
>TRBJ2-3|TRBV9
CASSLTTGGGDTQYF
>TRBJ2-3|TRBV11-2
CASSLDQGFADTQYF
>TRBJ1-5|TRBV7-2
CASSLDAGGAFNQPQHF
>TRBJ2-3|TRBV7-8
CASSRTSFTDTQYF
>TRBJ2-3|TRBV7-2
CASSLELAGGDTQYF
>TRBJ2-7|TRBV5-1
CASSHSSPRQGSYEQYF
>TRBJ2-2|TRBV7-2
CASSQGLLRGNTGELFF